The 29 T cell receptor beta chains listed next were all sequenced from one sample in a study of human T cells and chemical hapten exposure. Time point noted: pre-sensitization, week 0. Treatment meaning: therapeutic diphenylcyclopropenone sensitization with weekly scalp DPC. Using its own MiXCR run on the RACE reads, TCRdb lists one record per CDR3 protein. The table lists 62,000 or so distinct CDR3 sequences, approximately 11% of them singletons. Sample: whole blood, taken in connection with sensitization to the hapten diphenylcyclopropenone (DPC). Receptors originate from a woman between 50 and 59 years old with alopecia areata. Some clones in this sample may be carry-over from other donors' samples.

The table lists this clonotype with many counts. This chain joins TRBV12-3 or TRBV12-4 and TRBJ2-5; the D is unclear. The CDR3 is 10 residues long. Trimming left V 6 bases short and J 5 bases short, with 4 bases between. In DNA, the CDR3 is TGTGCCAGCAGGACGGAGACCCAGTACTTC. Its translation: CASRTETQYF.

This clonotype was found many times. This chain links TRBV7-8 with TRBJ2-2, with D perhaps TRBD1 (5 bases). The CDR3 extends over 16 amino acids. From germline, CDR1 is SGHVS and CDR2 FQNEAQ. Trimming pared 1 base from V and 1 base from J, leaving 10 bases between. CDR3 coding DNA: TGTGCCAGCAGCTTAGGGACATTAAGGAACACCGGGGAGCTGTTTTTT. Translation gives CASSLGTLRNTGELFF. The full variable domain, completed using reference TRBV7-8 and TRBJ2-2, is GAGVSQSPRYKVAKRGQDVALRCDPISGHVSLFWYQQALGQGPEFLTYFQNEAQLDKSGLPSDRFFAERPEGSVSTLKIQRTQQEDSAVYLCASSLGTLRNTGELFFGEGSRLTVL.

This clonotype was observed many times. The CDR3 loop reads CASSPTGAYEQYF. The CDR3, as DNA: TGTGCCAGCTCACCGACAGGGGCCTACGAGCAGTACTTC. The chain carries TRBV18 and TRBJ2-7, with 8 bases lining up with TRBD1. The CDR3 loop spans 13 amino acids. The V and J ends lost 3 bases and 2 bases, in that order; junction bases with no gene match: 0. Looked up from germline, CDR1 is KGHSH and CDR2 is LQKENI.

The J gene is TRBJ2-3, the V gene TRBV2, with 9 bases that match TRBD2. With V trimmed by 8 bases and J by 2 bases, 5 bases remained unmatched. This CDR3 has 14 amino acids. Per the germline V gene, CDR1 is SNHLY and CDR2 is FYNNEI. The CDR3 DNA sequence: TGTGCCAGCGGTTCTAGCGGGAACACAGATACGCAGTATTTT. Translated, it gives CASGSSGNTDTQYF.

This clonotype was counted ten times or more. The chain joins TRBV7-2 to TRBJ2-1, with D uncertain. The CDR3 consists of 13 residues. CDR1 and CDR2 from the germline V gene are SGHTA and FQGNSA. With 5 bases removed from V and 4 bases from J, the gap between germline ends came to 9 bases. Written as DNA, the CDR3 is TGTGCCAGCAGCCCCTTCAGTTACAATGAGCAGTTCTTC. The encoded protein is CASSPFSYNEQFF.

This clonotype came up many times. The rearrangement joins TRBV7-9 to TRBJ2-3; TRBD2 matches at 11 bases. This CDR3 comprises 18 residues. Germline CDR1 is SEHNR and CDR2 is FQNEAQ (reference sequence). Unmatched junction bases numbered 19, after V lost 6 bases and J lost 8 bases. CDR3 amino acids: CASSSSGGPTFGTGTQYF. CDR3 coding DNA: TGTGCCAGCAGTTCTAGCGGGGGGCCCACATTTGGCACTGGTACGCAGTATTTT.

This clonotype occurred many times. The chain links TRBV7-9 to TRBJ2-1; TRBD2 matches 11 bases. Germline V lookup: CDR1 SEHNR, CDR2 FQNEAQ (reference sequence). The CDR3 is 14 amino acids. V dropped 8 bases and J dropped 4; count of bases not matched to a gene: 4. The CDR3 nucleotides are TGTGCCAGCGGAGGGACTAGCGGTTACAATGAGCAGTTCTTC. This encodes CASGGTSGYNEQFF.

This clonotype was seen at least ten times. J is TRBJ2-1 and V is TRBV11-3; possibly TRBD1 or TRBD2 for D (5 bases each). V was pared by 5 bases and J by 6 bases, with 11 bases between. The CDR3 spans 13 residues. CDR1 is SGHNT and CDR2 is YENEEA in the germline V gene. The chain's CDR3 is CASSGGGANEQFF. CDR3 coding DNA: TGTGCCAGCAGCGGTGGGGGAGCCAATGAGCAGTTCTTC.

This clonotype came up many times. This chain links TRBV24-1 with TRBJ2-1; possibly TRBD1 for D (5 bases). Germline CDR1 reads KGHDR; CDR2 reads SFDVKD. Trimming removed 6 bases from V and 8 bases from J, with 13 bases in between. This CDR3 comprises 13 residues. The CDR3 protein is CATSFFQQDEQFF. The CDR3 DNA reads TGTGCCACCAGTTTTTTCCAACAGGATGAGCAGTTCTTC.

At least ten counts were recorded for this clonotype. Germline is not matched at one junction end, which may reflect a read error. The chain has TRBV7-3 and TRBJ1-1; weak D call: TRBD1 (6 bases). Germline assignment: CDR1 SGHTA and CDR2 FQGTGA. The CDR3 contains 17 residues. The chain's CDR3 is CASSLTPPLQGNTEAFF. The CDR3 DNA reads as TGTGCCAGCAGCCTAACACCTCCTCTACAGGGGAACACTGAAGCTTTCTTT. Complete variable domain (other parts from reference TRBV7-3 and TRBJ1-1): GAGVSQTPSNKVTEKGKYVELRCDPISGHTALYWYRQSLGQGPEFLIYFQGTGAADDSGLPNDRFFAVRPEGSVSTLKIQRTERGDSAVYLCASSLTPPLQGNTEAFFGQGTRLTVV.

There are many counts of this clonotype. The CDR3, as DNA: TGTGCCAGCAGCTCGGCTAGCGGGGGCCAAGCCGGGGAGCTGTTTTTT. Translated: CASSSASGGQAGELFF. This chain connects TRBV7-2 to TRBJ2-2, with TRBD2 matching over 10 bases. With V trimmed by 4 bases and J by 6 bases, 8 bases remained unmatched. The CDR3 length is 16 residues. The germline V gene encodes CDR1 SGHTA and CDR2 FQGNSA.

The chain recombines TRBV29-1 with TRBJ2-1, with TRBD2 identical over 11 bases. The ends lost 7 bases at V and 3 bases at J; junction bases unmatched: 5. The CDR3 contains 14 residues. Germline V CDR1 and CDR2: SQVTM, ANQGSEA. CDR3 protein: CSASTSGVYNEQFF. Here the CDR3 DNA reads TGCAGCGCTTCGACTAGCGGGGTCTACAATGAGCAGTTCTTC.

The genes are TRBV28 and TRBJ2-5; D is possibly TRBD1 (6 bases). V dropped 4 bases and J dropped 2 bases, with 11 bases sitting between them. From germline, CDR1 is MDHEN and CDR2 SYDVKM. The CDR3 extends over 14 amino acids. CDR3 sequence: CASSSVRGQETQYF. The CDR3 DNA sequence: TGTGCCAGCAGTTCCGTGAGGGGGCAAGAGACCCAGTACTTC.

The gene calls are TRBV7-9 and TRBJ2-2; either TRBD1 or TRBD2 may supply D (6 bases each). Per germline, CDR1 SEHNR and CDR2 FQNEAQ (reference sequence). The V and J ends lost 3 bases and 2 bases respectively, with 10 bases between them. The CDR3 loop spans 15 amino acids. In DNA form, the CDR3 reads TGTGCCAGCAGCTTCACGGGGGCCAACACCGGGGAGCTGTTTTTT. Amino acid sequence: CASSFTGANTGELFF.

J is TRBJ2-1 and V is TRBV7-9, with 14 bases fitting TRBD2. Germline V gives CDR1 SEHNR, CDR2 FQNEAQ (reference sequence). V lost 5 bases and J lost 8; bases outside the gene matches: 8. CDR3 length: 16 amino acids. The CDR3 coding sequence is TGTGCCAGCAGCACCGGGACTAGCGGGAGTAGGTATGAGCAGTTCTTC. Its protein product is CASSTGTSGSRYEQFF.

The chain couples TRBV6-2 or TRBV6-3 to TRBJ2-4, with D perhaps matching TRBD1 (6 bases). Germline assignment: CDR1 MNHEY and CDR2 SVGEGT. The V end lost 4 bases, the J end lost 0 bases, and 16 bases lay between the germline ends. The CDR3 runs 17 residues. The CDR3 region has the DNA TGTGCCAGCAGTTCCAACAGGGTGGTTATAGCCAAAAACATTCAGTACTTC. It encodes CASSSNRVVIAKNIQYF.

V and J are TRBV10-2 and TRBJ2-3, with D uncertain. In germline, CDR1 is WSHSY, CDR2 SAAADI. CDR3 length: 14 residues. With 4 bases removed from V and 3 bases from J, the gap between germline ends came to 11 bases. The CDR3, as DNA: TGCGCCAGCAGTGTCTCCGGACCTACAGATACGCAGTATTTT. This gives the protein CASSVSGPTDTQYF.

The rearrangement uses TRBV7-2 and TRBJ1-4; a weak D match, TRBD1 (6 bases). This CDR3 is built from 14 residues. Trimming stripped 2 bases from V and 5 bases from J, with 9 bases between. The V gene's germline CDR1 is SGHTA and CDR2 FQGNSA. CDR3 sequence (DNA): TGTGCCAGCAGCTTAAGCAGGGGCAATGAAAAACTGTTTTTT. As protein: CASSLSRGNEKLFF.

In this sample, this clonotype turned up a few times. The V call is TRBV20-1, the J call TRBJ2-3; TRBD2 matches 8 bases. Germline trimming cut 7 bases from V and 11 bases from J; bases unmatched to any gene: 8. The CDR3 is 11 amino acids. Germline V gives CDR1 DFQATT, CDR2 SNEGSKA (reference sequence). In DNA, the CDR3 is TGCAGTGGTCGGGAGGGTGGTGAGCAGTATTTT. It yields the protein CSGREGGEQYF.

This clonotype was observed a handful of times. The gene calls are TRBV5-1 and TRBJ2-5; D perhaps matches TRBD1 (5 bases). Trimming cost V 2 bases and J 7 bases, with 12 bases left between them. The CDR3 length is 13 residues. The V gene's germline CDR1 is SGHRS and CDR2 YFSETQ. The CDR3 spells CASSLPDRATQYF. The CDR3 nucleotides are TGCGCCAGCAGCTTACCCGACAGAGCGACCCAGTACTTC.

This clonotype has a count of ten or more. The gene calls are TRBV12-3 or TRBV12-4 and TRBJ2-5; 7 nucleotides align to TRBD1. The CDR3 runs to 15 residues. J gave up 5 bases and V 5 bases, and 11 bases lay outside the gene matches. This chain's CDR3 is CASSLDRDEVETQYF. The CDR3 DNA is TGTGCCAGCAGTCTCGACAGGGATGAGGTCGAGACCCAGTACTTC.

The gene calls are TRBV21-1 and TRBJ2-1; TRBD2, the table's D call, was not compared with the DNA. TRBV21-1 is marked as a pseudogene. CDR3 length: 19 amino acids. This CDR3 is CASSQGRGSGPYSLNEQFF. In DNA, the CDR3 is TGTGCCAGCAGCCAAGGGAGGGGTTCTGGGCCCTATTCGCTCAATGAGCAGTTCTTC.

This clonotype has a count of ten or more. V gene TRBV4-1 combines with J gene TRBJ2-2; possibly TRBD2 for D (5 bases). Looked up from germline, CDR1 is MGHRA and CDR2 is YSYEKL. The CDR3 extends over 16 amino acids. V was clipped by 0 bases and J by 4 bases, with 12 bases between them. CDR3 nucleotide sequence: TGCGCCAGCAGCCAAGAGGAGGCAGCCAGCACCGGGGAGCTGTTTTTT. Amino acid sequence: CASSQEEAASTGELFF.

The rearrangement links TRBV11-1 to TRBJ1-2, with D unclear. V lost 2 bases, J lost 6 bases, and 34 bases lay in between. The CDR3 is 21 amino acids. Germline values: CDR1 SGHAT, CDR2 FQDESV (reference sequence). CDR3 region: CASSLMVGKRKKYRNTDGYTF. The DNA for the CDR3 is TGTGCCAGCAGCTTAATGGTCGGTAAGCGTAAGAAATACAGAAATACGGATGGCTACACCTTC.

The table lists this clonotype with many counts. This chain connects TRBV3-1 to TRBJ1-5, with D uncertain. V was clipped by 4 bases and J by 6 bases, with 10 bases between them. CDR1 LGHDT and CDR2 YNNKEL come from the germline V gene (reference sequence). This CDR3 has 13 amino acids. The CDR3 loop reads CASSLAPSQPQHF. DNA of the CDR3: TGTGCCAGCAGCCTCGCCCCCAGTCAGCCCCAGCATTTT.

This clonotype was detected many times. This chain links TRBV7-9 with TRBJ2-2, with D possibly TRBD1 on 5 matching bases. Germline-derived CDR1 and CDR2 are SEHNR and FQNEAQ (reference sequence). V was cut by 1 base and J by 5 bases, with 14 bases left in between. CDR3 size: 16 residues. The CDR3 sequence: CASSLGAGFFTGELFF. Here the CDR3 DNA reads TGTGCCAGCAGCTTAGGTGCAGGGTTCTTTACCGGGGAGCTGTTTTTT.

V is TRBV4-3 and J is TRBJ1-4, with 9 nucleotides matching TRBD1. J gave up 7 bases and V 0 bases, and 6 bases lay outside the gene matches. Germline CDR1 is LGHNA and CDR2 is YSLEER. This CDR3 contains 16 residues. CDR3 sequence (DNA): TGCGCCAGCAGCCAAGACCCGACAGGGGGTGGTGAAAAACTGTTTTTT. Its translation: CASSQDPTGGGEKLFF.

This clonotype is deemed medium-sized (0.01 to 0.1%). The chain combines TRBV19 with TRBJ2-1; D gene uncertain. The germline gives CDR1 LNHDA, CDR2 SQIVND (reference sequence). Trimming took 0 bases from V and 3 from J, leaving 3 bases between them. This CDR3 has 13 residues. This CDR3 is CASSIEGYNEQFF. CDR3 coding DNA: TGTGCCAGTAGTATAGAGGGCTACAATGAGCAGTTCTTC. Filled out from reference TRBV19 and TRBJ2-1, the complete variable domain reads DGGITQSPKYLFRKEGQNVTLSCEQNLNHDAMYWYRQDPGQGLRLIYYSQIVNDFQKGDIAEGYSVSREKKESFPLTVTSAQKNPTAFYLCASSIEGYNEQFFGPGTRLTVL.

The chain carries TRBV5-1 and TRBJ2-3; the match to TRBD1 covers 9 bases. The trim removed 0 bases at V and 1 base at J, leaving 12 bases unmatched. This CDR3 has 19 amino acids. Germline-derived CDR1 and CDR2 are SGHRS and YFSETQ. CDR3: CASSLDIPGQGRGTDTQYF. The CDR3 DNA is TGCGCCAGCAGCTTGGATATCCCGGGACAGGGACGGGGCACAGATACGCAGTATTTT.